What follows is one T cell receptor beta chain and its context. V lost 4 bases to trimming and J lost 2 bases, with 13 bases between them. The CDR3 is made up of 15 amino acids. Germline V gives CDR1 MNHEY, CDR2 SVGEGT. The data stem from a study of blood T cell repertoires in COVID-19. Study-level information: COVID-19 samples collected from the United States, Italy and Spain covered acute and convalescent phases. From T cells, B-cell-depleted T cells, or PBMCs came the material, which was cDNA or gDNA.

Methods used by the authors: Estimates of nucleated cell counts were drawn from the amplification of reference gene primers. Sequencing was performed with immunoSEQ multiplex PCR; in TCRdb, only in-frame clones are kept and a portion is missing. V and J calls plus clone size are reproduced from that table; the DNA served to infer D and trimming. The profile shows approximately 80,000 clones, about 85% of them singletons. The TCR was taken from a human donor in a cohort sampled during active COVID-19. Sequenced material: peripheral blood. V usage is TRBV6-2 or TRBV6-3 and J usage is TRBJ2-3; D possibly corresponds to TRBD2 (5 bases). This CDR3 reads CASSLGGMDTDTQYF. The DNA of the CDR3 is TGTGCCAGCAGTTTAGGAGGCATGGACACAGATACGCAGTATTTT.